The 16 T cell receptor beta chains below were found in one sample sequenced in a study of shared clonotypes between healthy human individuals. Sequencing was performed with immunoSEQ multiplex PCR; in TCRdb, only in-frame clones are kept and a portion is missing. The table includes a few million clones, more than 90% detected once. Sequences were obtained from naive CD4+ T cells sorted from blood. The subset: CD45RA+ positively selected. These receptors were collected from a man in his late teens or twenties in good health.

As to this clone: Other nucleotide sequences from this sample produce the same CDR3. The chain joins TRBV6-5 to TRBJ2-5; 9 nucleotides agree with TRBD1. Germline loops: CDR1 MNHEY, CDR2 SVGAGI. After removal of 0 bases from V and 4 bases from J, the junction contained 0 bases not matched to a gene. This CDR3 is built from 14 residues. The CDR3 DNA is TGTGCCAGCAGTTACTCGACAGGGGGAGAGACCCAGTACTTC. It encodes CASSYSTGGETQYF.

The chain joins TRBV28 to TRBJ2-7; 10 bases are shared with TRBD2. Germline CDR1 MDHEN, CDR2 SYDVKM. With V trimmed by 4 bases and J by 6 bases, 12 bases remained unmatched. This CDR3 is 16 amino acids long. In DNA form, the CDR3 reads TGTGCCAGCAGTTCGGCTTCCACTAGCGGGGAAGGCGAGCAGTACTTC. Encoded protein: CASSSASTSGEGEQYF.

The J gene is TRBJ2-5, the V gene TRBV18, with a weak D call TRBD1 (5 bases). The CDR3 loop spans 16 amino acids. Trimming stripped 3 bases from V and 3 bases from J, with 17 bases between. Germline V gene lookup returns CDR1 KGHSH and CDR2 LQKENI. The CDR3, as DNA: TGTGCCAGCTCACCCCTACCGACAGCTACTGAAGAGACCCAGTACTTC. It specifies CASSPLPTATEETQYF.

The chain links TRBV29-1 to TRBJ1-2, with D possibly matching TRBD1 (5 bases). The CDR3 is 13 residues long. Trimming removed 6 bases from V and 2 bases from J, with 13 bases in between. CDR1 is SQVTM, CDR2 ANQGSEA, per germline. The CDR3 coding sequence is TGCAGCGTCGAGTGGACACCGAACTATGGCTACACCTTC. Translated: CSVEWTPNYGYTF.

The chain carries TRBV11-2 and TRBJ2-4; D uncertain. The germline V gene encodes CDR1 SGHAT and CDR2 FQNNGV. The CDR3 is made up of 15 amino acids. Trimming cost V 0 bases and J 3 bases, with 9 bases left between them. The CDR3 protein is CASSLDGVSKNIQYF. CDR3 nucleotide sequence: TGTGCCAGCAGCTTAGATGGGGTCAGCAAAAACATTCAGTACTTC.

The V and J genes are TRBV10-3 and TRBJ2-7, with 7 bases that match TRBD2. Germline V gene lookup returns CDR1 ENHRY and CDR2 SYGVKD. The CDR3 totals 12 residues. V was clipped by 10 bases and J by 2 bases; unmatched bases: 5. CDR3 region: CATSAGTYEQYF. CDR3 bases: TGTGCCACATCAGCGGGGACCTACGAGCAGTACTTC.

V gene TRBV6-1 combines with J gene TRBJ1-1; TRBD1 matches at 10 bases. Germline V gives CDR1 MNHNS, CDR2 SASEGT. V was clipped by 3 bases and J by 4 bases; unmatched bases: 8. The CDR3 consists of 16 residues. The CDR3, as DNA: TGTGCCAGCAGTGATCCCGGGACAGGGGTATCCACTGAAGCTTTCTTT. Translation gives CASSDPGTGVSTEAFF.

As to this clone: The same CDR3 also results from other DNA sequences found in this sample. The chain's CDR3 is CASSSDRNTEAFF. The CDR3, as DNA: TGTGCCAGCTCATCTGACAGGAACACTGAAGCTTTCTTT. V usage is TRBV18 and J usage is TRBJ1-1, with TRBD1 as a possible D gene (5 bases). Trimming cost V 5 bases and J 1 base, with 8 bases left between them. The CDR3 extends over 13 amino acids. Germline values: CDR1 KGHSH, CDR2 LQKENI.

The chain couples TRBV30 to TRBJ1-1, with D perhaps matching TRBD1 (5 bases). In germline, CDR1 is GTSNPN, CDR2 SVGIG (reference sequence). This CDR3 is 15 amino acids long. V gave up 0 bases and J gave up 6 bases, with 17 bases separating them. The CDR3, as DNA: TGTGCCTGGAGTGTCTCCCTCGGGGCAATCTCTGAAGCTTTCTTT. Translation: CAWSVSLGAISEAFF. Looking up the rest from reference TRBV30 and TRBJ1-1 gives the full variable domain: SQTIHQWPATLVQPVGSPLSLECTVEGTSNPNLYWYRQAAGRGLQLLFYSVGIGQISSEVPQNLSASRPQDRQFILSSKKLLLSDSGFYLCAWSVSLGAISEAFFGQGTRLTVV.

V and J are TRBV7-8 and TRBJ1-5; D is ambiguous. From germline, CDR1 is SGHVS and CDR2 FQNEAQ. V was trimmed by 4 bases and J by 4 bases, leaving 11 bases between them. There are 14 residues in the CDR3. The CDR3 DNA sequence: TGTGCCAGCAGCTCAACCGTGGTAAATCAGCCCCAGCATTTT. This codes for CASSSTVVNQPQHF.

This chain connects TRBV7-8 to TRBJ2-7, with D perhaps TRBD1 or TRBD2 (5 bases each). V was trimmed by 5 bases and J by 3 bases, leaving 11 bases between them. The V gene's germline CDR1 is SGHVS and CDR2 FQNEAQ. This CDR3 is built from 13 residues. The DNA for the CDR3 is TGTGCCAGCAGCATGGGACCGCACTACGAGCAGTACTTC. Protein product: CASSMGPHYEQYF.

This chain links TRBV7-9 with TRBJ2-7, with D uncertain. CDR3 size: 13 residues. Germline CDR1 SEHNR, CDR2 FQNEAQ (reference sequence). Trimming removed 5 bases from V and 5 bases from J, with 13 bases in between. CDR3 sequence (DNA): TGTGCCAGCAGCGACAAAGGGTTGCACGAGCAGTACTTC. Protein sequence: CASSDKGLHEQYF.

This chain connects TRBV5-1 to TRBJ2-1, with 9 nucleotides matching TRBD1. Germline trimming cut 5 bases from V and 4 bases from J; bases unmatched to any gene: 7. This CDR3 region has 15 residues. CDR1 is SGHRS and CDR2 is YFSETQ in the germline V gene. CDR3 coding DNA: TGCGCCAGCAGTTCCTCCGGGACAGGGTACAATGAGCAGTTCTTC. Protein: CASSSSGTGYNEQFF.

The chain recombines TRBV30 with TRBJ2-7; 8 nucleotides match TRBD1. CDR1 is GTSNPN, CDR2 SVGIG, per germline (reference sequence). V shed 5 bases and J 2 bases; nucleotides not matched to a gene: 8. This CDR3 spans 14 amino acids. The chain's CDR3 is CAWSTGTGAYEQYF. The DNA of the CDR3 is TGTGCCTGGTCAACCGGGACAGGAGCCTACGAGCAGTACTTC.

This chain links TRBV5-1 with TRBJ2-3; D remains ambiguous. Germline V lookup: CDR1 SGHRS, CDR2 YFSETQ. V lost 4 bases and J lost 0, with 6 bases in between. This CDR3 is 13 amino acids long. The CDR3 DNA follows: TGCGCCAGCAGCACCGCTAGCACAGATACGCAGTATTTT. The encoded protein is CASSTASTDTQYF.

V is TRBV6-5 and J is TRBJ2-5, with 8 bases fitting TRBD2. The closer fit of TRBJ2-7 to the DNA end suggests the J call may be wrong. Per the germline V gene, CDR1 is MNHEY and CDR2 is SVGAGI. There are 14 residues in the CDR3. CDR3 sequence: CASSGRAFSDEQYF. As DNA, the CDR3 is TGTGCCAGCAGCGGGAGGGCCTTTTCAGACGAGCAGTACTTC.